This T cell receptor beta chain originates from a study of molecular identifiers for immune sequencing clone quantification. This clonotype was observed at least ten times. Listed TCR primers and previously described methods were used for bulk TCR libraries. MiXCR, applied by TCRdb to the PCR reads, yields one record per CDR3 protein. This table holds fewer than 100,000 distinct CDR3 sequences, around 20% found once. Germline CDR1 is SEHNR and CDR2 is FQNEAQ (reference sequence). Between the trimmed V and J ends, which lost 7 bases and 2 bases, there was a span of 16 bases. The CDR3 extends over 15 amino acids. Sorted cell numbers of about 17,000 to 1,100,000, with 10%, 30% or 50% RNA, served as input for naive CD8 libraries. Sorting was used to obtain naive CD8 T cells (CD8+CD4-CCR7+CD45RA+).

The chain recombines TRBV7-9 with TRBJ2-3; possibly TRBD2 for D (5 bases). This receptor was identified in a human donor in good health. Some libraries in this study had Jurkat cell RNA spiked in. The material sequenced was naive CD8+ T cells from blood, with Jurkat cell RNA spiked in. The subset was: FACS-sorted CD8+CD4-CCR7+CD45RA+ naive T cells. Here the CDR3 DNA reads TGTGCCAGCAATCTAGGAGAGGGAGTCACAGATACGCAGTATTTT. Protein sequence: CASNLGEGVTDTQYF.